This T cell receptor (beta chain) was retrieved from a study of OX40 agonist ivuxolimab in advanced cancers. The CDR3 has 16 residues. V was cut by 5 bases and J by 4 bases, with 18 bases left in between. CDR1 and CDR2 from the germline V gene are LNHDA and SQIVND (reference sequence). This clone was counted once. Its target is not known. Generated by immunoSEQ multiplex PCR, the TCRdb table keeps only in-frame clones and is missing some. This sample has around 150,000 clones, with roughly 91% found just once. Study observations and caveats: On average, a greater number of expanded clones characterised CD8+ T cells relative to CD4+.

This chain links TRBV19 with TRBJ1-5; tentatively, D is TRBD1 (5 bases). This TCR was recovered from an adult with an advanced solid tumor such as melanoma, head and neck, liver or kidney cancer. This material consisted of CD4+ or CD8+ T cells sorted from blood, taken in a trial of the OX40 agonist ivuxolimab. The CDR3 loop is CASSVLWGSSNQPQHF. The CDR3, as DNA: TGTGCCAGTAGTGTTCTTTGGGGCAGCTCGAATCAGCCCCAGCATTTT.